These 5 T cell receptor beta chains share one sample of origin, sequenced in a study of blood T cell repertoires in COVID-19. Assay: immunoSEQ multiplex PCR; the TCRdb copy retains only in-frame clones and omits some. The sample holds 100,000 or so clones, approximately 91% seen once. Sequencing input: peripheral blood. These receptors originate from a young man with acute or convalescent COVID-19.

The chain joins TRBV27 to TRBJ2-3; weak D call: TRBD1 (5 bases). CDR3 length: 15 amino acids. Germline-derived CDR1 and CDR2 are MNHEY and SMNVEV (reference sequence). The V end was cut by 5 bases, the J end by 2 bases, with 14 bases between. The CDR3 is CASSRSQGNTDTQYF. CDR3 in DNA: TGTGCCAGCAGTAGGTCTCAGGGTAACACAGATACGCAGTATTTT.

This clone was observed once. J is TRBJ2-2 and V is TRBV5-4; possibly TRBD2 for D (5 bases). The CDR3 totals 15 residues. The germline V gene has CDR1 SGHNT and CDR2 YYREEE (reference sequence). The ends were cut back, 2 bases at V and 1 base at J, with 9 bases in the middle. CDR3 in DNA: TGTGCCAGCAGCTTCGACGCGGGGAACACCGGGGAGCTGTTTTTT. Translated: CASSFDAGNTGELFF.

The chain employs TRBV27 and TRBJ1-2; 9 bases agree with TRBD1. The CDR3 length is 16 residues. V lost 0 bases and J lost 8; bases outside the gene matches: 10. CDR1 is MNHEY, CDR2 SMNVEV, per germline (reference sequence). DNA of the CDR3: TGTGCCAGCAGTTTATCCGGACAGGGGTCCCTTTACGGCTACACCTTC. It yields the protein CASSLSGQGSLYGYTF.

J is TRBJ2-3 and V is TRBV7-2, with TRBD1 as a possible D gene (6 bases). Trimming took 1 base from V and 4 from J, leaving 12 bases between them. The V gene's germline CDR1 is SGHTA and CDR2 FQGNSA. The CDR3 is 15 amino acids. The CDR3, as DNA: TGTGCCAGCAGCTTAGTTGGGGGCAGCTCAGATACGCAGTATTTT. This gives the protein CASSLVGGSSDTQYF.

The rearrangement joins TRBV30 to TRBJ2-3, with 7 bases identical to TRBD2. V dropped 4 bases and J dropped 4; count of bases not matched to a gene: 5. CDR3 length: 13 residues. From germline, CDR1 is GTSNPN and CDR2 SVGIG (reference sequence). CDR3 loop: CAWTDRGADTQYF. In nucleotides, the CDR3 is TGTGCCTGGACTGATCGGGGGGCAGATACGCAGTATTTT.